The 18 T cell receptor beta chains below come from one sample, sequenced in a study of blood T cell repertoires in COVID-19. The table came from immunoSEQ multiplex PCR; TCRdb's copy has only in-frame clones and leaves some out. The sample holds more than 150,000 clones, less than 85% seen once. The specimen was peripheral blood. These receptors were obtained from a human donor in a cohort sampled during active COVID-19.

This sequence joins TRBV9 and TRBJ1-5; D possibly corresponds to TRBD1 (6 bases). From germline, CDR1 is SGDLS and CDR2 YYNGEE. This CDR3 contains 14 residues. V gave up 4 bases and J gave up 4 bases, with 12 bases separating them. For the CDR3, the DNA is TGTGCCAGCAGCCGTACAAGGGGGAATCAGCCCCAGCATTTT. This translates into CASSRTRGNQPQHF.

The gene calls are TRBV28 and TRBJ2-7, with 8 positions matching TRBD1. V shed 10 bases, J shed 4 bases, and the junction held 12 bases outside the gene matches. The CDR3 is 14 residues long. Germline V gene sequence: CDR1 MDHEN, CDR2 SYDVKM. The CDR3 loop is CATDRGPRVYEQYF. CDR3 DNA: TGTGCCACCGACAGGGGCCCCCGTGTATACGAGCAGTACTTC.

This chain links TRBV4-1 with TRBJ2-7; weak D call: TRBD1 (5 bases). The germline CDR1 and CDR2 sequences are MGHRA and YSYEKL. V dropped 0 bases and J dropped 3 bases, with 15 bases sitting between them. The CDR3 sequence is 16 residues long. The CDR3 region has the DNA TGCGCCAGCAGCCAAGAAGGAAATAGGGGTCTCTACGAGCAGTACTTC. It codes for CASSQEGNRGLYEQYF.

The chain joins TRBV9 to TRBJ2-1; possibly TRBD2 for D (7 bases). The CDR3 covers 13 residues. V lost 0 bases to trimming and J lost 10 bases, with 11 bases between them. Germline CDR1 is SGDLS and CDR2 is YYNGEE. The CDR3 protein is CASSVAGGGEQFF. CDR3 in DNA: TGTGCCAGCAGCGTAGCTGGCGGGGGCGAGCAGTTCTTC.

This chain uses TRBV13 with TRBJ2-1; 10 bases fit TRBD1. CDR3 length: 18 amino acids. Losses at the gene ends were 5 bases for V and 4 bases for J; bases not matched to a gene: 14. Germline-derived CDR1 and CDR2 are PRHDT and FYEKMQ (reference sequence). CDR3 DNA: TGTGCCAGCAGCGCACCTGGTAGGACAGGGGGAGGGTACAATGAGCAGTTCTTC. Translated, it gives CASSAPGRTGGGYNEQFF.

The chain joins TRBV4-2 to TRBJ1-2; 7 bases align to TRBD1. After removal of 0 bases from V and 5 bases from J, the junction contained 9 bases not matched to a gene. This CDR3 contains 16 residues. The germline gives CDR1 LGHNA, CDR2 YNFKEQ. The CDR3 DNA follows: TGTGCCAGCAGCCAAGATTTGAGGGACAGCTTTTATGGCTACACCTTC. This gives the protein CASSQDLRDSFYGYTF.

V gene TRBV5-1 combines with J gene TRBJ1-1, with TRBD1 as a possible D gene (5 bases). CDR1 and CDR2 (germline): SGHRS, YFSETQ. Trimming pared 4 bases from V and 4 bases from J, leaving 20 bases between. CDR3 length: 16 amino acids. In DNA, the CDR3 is TGCGCCAGCAGCCTGGACACCCCCGGGTATGCCACTGAAGCTTTCTTT. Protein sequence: CASSLDTPGYATEAFF.

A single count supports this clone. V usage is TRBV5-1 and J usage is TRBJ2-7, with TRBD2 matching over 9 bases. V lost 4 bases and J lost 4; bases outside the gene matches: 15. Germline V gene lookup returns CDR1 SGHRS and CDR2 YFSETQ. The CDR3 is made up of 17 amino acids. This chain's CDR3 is CASSPLLGSGGGYEQYF. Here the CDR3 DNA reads TGCGCCAGCAGCCCGCTCTTGGGTAGCGGGGGTGGGTACGAGCAGTACTTC.

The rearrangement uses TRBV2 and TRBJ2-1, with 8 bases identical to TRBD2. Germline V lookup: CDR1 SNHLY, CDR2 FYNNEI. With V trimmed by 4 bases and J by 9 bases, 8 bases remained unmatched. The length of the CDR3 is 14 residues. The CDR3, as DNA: TGTGCCAGCAGTGGGAGGACTAGCTTCGGTGAGCAGTTCTTC. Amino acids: CASSGRTSFGEQFF.

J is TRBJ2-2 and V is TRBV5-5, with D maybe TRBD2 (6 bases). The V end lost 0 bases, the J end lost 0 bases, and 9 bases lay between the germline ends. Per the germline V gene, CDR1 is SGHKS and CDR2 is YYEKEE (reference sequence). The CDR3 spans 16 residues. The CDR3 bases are TGTGCCAGCAGCTTGGGTGGAGGGGCGAACACCGGGGAGCTGTTTTTT. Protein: CASSLGGGANTGELFF.

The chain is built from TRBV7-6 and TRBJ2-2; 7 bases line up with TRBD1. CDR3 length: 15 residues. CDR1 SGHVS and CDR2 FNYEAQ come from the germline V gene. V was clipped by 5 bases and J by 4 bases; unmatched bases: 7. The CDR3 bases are TGTGCCAGCAGCGGTTCGACAGGGAGCACCGGGGAGCTGTTTTTT. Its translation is CASSGSTGSTGELFF. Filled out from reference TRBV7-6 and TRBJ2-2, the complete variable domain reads GAGVSQSPRYKVTKRGQDVALRCDPISGHVSLYWYRQALGQGPEFLTYFNYEAQQDKSGLPNDRFSAERPEGSISTLTIQRTEQRDSAMYRCASSGSTGSTGELFFGEGSRLTVL.

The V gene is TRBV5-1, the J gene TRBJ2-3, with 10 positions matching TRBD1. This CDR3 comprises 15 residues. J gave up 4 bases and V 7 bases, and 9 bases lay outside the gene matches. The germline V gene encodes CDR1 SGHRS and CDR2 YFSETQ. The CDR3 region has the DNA TGCGCCAGCGGCCTGGGACAGGGGCTCGCAGATACGCAGTATTTT. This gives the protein CASGLGQGLADTQYF.

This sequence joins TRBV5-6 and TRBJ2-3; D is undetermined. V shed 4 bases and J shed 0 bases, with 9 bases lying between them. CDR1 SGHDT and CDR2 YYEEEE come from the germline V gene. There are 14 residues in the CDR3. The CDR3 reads CASSLTGSTDTQYF. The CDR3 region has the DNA TGTGCCAGCAGCCTGACTGGCAGCACAGATACGCAGTATTTT.

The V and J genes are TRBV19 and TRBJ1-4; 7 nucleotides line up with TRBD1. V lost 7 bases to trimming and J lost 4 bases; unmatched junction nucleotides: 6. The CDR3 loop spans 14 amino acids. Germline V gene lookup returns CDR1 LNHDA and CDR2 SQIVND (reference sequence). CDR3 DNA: TGTGCCAGTAAATCGGGACAGATTAATGAAAAACTGTTTTTT. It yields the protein CASKSGQINEKLFF.

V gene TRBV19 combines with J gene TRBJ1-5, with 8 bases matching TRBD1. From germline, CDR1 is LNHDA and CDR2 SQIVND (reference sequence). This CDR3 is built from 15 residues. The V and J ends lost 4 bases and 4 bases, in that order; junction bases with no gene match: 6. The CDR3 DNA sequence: TGTGCCAGTAGTACCTCCGGGACAGGAAATCAGCCCCAGCATTTT. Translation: CASSTSGTGNQPQHF.

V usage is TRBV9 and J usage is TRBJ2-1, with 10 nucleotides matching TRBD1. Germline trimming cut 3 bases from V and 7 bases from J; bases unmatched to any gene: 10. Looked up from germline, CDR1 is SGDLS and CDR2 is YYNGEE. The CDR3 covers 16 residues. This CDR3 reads CASSEAGTGEENEQFF. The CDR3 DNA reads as TGTGCCAGCAGCGAGGCCGGGACAGGGGAGGAAAATGAGCAGTTCTTC.

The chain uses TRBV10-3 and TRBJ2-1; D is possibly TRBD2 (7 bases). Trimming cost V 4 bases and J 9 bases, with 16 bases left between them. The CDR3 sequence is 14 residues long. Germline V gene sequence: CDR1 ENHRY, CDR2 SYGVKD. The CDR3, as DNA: TGTGCCATCAGTGCCGGGGGGCGGGAGAGTGAGCAGTTCTTC. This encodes CAISAGGRESEQFF.

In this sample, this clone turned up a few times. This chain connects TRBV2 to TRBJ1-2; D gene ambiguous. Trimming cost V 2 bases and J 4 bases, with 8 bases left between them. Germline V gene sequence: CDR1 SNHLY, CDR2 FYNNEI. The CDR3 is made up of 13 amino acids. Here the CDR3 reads CASSEPGSYGYTF. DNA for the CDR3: TGTGCCAGCAGTGAACCGGGGTCCTATGGCTACACCTTC.